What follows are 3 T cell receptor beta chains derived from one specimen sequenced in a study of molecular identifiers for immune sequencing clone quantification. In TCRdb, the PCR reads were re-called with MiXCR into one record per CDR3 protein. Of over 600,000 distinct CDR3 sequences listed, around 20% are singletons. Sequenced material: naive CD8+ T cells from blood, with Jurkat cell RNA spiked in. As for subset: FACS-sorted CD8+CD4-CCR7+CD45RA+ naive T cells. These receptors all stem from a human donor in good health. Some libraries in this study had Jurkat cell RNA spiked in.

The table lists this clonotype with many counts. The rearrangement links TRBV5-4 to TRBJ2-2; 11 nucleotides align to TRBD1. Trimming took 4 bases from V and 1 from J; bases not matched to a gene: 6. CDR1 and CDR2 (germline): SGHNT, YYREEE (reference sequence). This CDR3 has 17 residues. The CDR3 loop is CASSKDRGHVNTGELFF. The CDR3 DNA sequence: TGTGCCAGCAGCAAGGACAGGGGGCATGTGAACACCGGGGAGCTGTTTTTT.

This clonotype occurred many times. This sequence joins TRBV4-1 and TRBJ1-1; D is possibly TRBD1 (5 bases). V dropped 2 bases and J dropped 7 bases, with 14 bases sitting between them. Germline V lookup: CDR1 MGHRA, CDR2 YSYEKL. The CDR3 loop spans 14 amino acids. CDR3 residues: CASSQSGTSFEAFF. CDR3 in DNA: TGCGCCAGCAGCCAATCCGGGACTTCGTTTGAAGCTTTCTTT.

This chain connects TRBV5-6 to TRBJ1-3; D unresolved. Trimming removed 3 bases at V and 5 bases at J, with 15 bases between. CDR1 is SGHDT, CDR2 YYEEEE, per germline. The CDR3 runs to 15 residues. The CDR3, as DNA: TGTGCCAGCAGCTCGGACTATGGTGCTCGAAACACCATATATTTT. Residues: CASSSDYGARNTIYF.